These 8 T cell receptor beta chains originate from one sample sequenced in a study of vaccination and CD4 T cells after COVID-19. These receptors' targets are unknown. Treatment indicated: approximately nine-day PBMC culture with coronavirus spike peptide pools or control peptides (ViraFEST assay). The assay that was used to sequence DNA from cultured CD4+ T cells was the Oncomine TCR Beta short-read assay. TCRdb recomputed calls from the PCR reads with MiXCR, one row per CDR3 protein. The sample yields more than 15,000 distinct CDR3 sequences, around two fifths seen once. The sample here was CD4+ T cells from blood, cultured in vitro, taken before SARS-CoV-2 vaccination. Receptors were obtained from a human donor who had recovered from COVID-19.

This clonotype was seen once. The genes are TRBV7-3 and TRBJ2-3, with a possible D match to TRBD2 (6 bases). The CDR3 length is 16 residues. CDR1 and CDR2 (germline): SGHTA, FQGTGA. V lost 5 bases and J lost 0, with 15 bases in between. In DNA form, the CDR3 reads TGTGCCAGCAGCCCTTATCTAGCGAGTAGCACAGATACGCAGTATTTT. Residues: CASSPYLASSTDTQYF.

This sequence joins TRBV11-3 and TRBJ2-5; 8 nucleotides line up with TRBD2. Germline CDR1 is SGHNT and CDR2 is YENEEA. Unmatched junction bases numbered 2, after V lost 0 bases and J lost 5 bases. The CDR3 consists of 14 residues. CDR3 protein: CASSLDRGGETQYF. The CDR3, as DNA: TGTGCCAGCAGCTTAGATCGGGGGGGGGAGACCCAGTACTTC.

The chain uses TRBV20-1 and TRBJ2-1; 9 bases align to TRBD2. Germline CDR1 and CDR2: DFQATT and SNEGSKA (reference sequence). The CDR3 extends over 13 amino acids. The V and J ends lost 3 bases and 11 bases, in that order; junction bases with no gene match: 8. The CDR3 DNA reads as TGCAGTGCTAGTCCGTCGGCGGGGGGGCAGCAGTTCTTC. Translation: CSASPSAGGQQFF.

This clonotype was seen only a few times. The chain uses TRBV20-1 and TRBJ1-5; D unresolved. The CDR3 spans 14 residues. Trimming shortened V by 0 bases and J by 4 bases, and 10 bases separated the two germline ends. CDR1 DFQATT and CDR2 SNEGSKA come from the germline V gene (reference sequence). The CDR3 DNA sequence: TGCAGTGCTAGAGATGCTCGGGCGAATCAGCCCCAGCATTTT. Translated: CSARDARANQPQHF.

The chain employs TRBV5-1 and TRBJ1-5, with D maybe TRBD1 (5 bases). Germline-derived CDR1 and CDR2 are SGHRS and YFSETQ. This CDR3 region has 15 residues. Trimming took 4 bases from V and 2 from J, leaving 13 bases between them. This chain's CDR3 is CASSLSGIGNQPQHF. The CDR3 DNA is TGCGCCAGCAGCCTGTCAGGGATAGGCAATCAGCCCCAGCATTTT.

This clonotype has a single count. The chain couples TRBV7-2 to TRBJ2-4; a possible D gene is TRBD1 (8 bases). The CDR3 loop spans 14 amino acids. Germline CDR1 is SGHTA and CDR2 is FQGNSA. V shed 1 base and J shed 7 bases, with 11 bases lying between them. The CDR3 DNA reads TGTGCCAGCAGCTTAGTACAGGGGGGGAACATTCAGTACTTC. Encoded protein: CASSLVQGGNIQYF.

The rearrangement links TRBV19 to TRBJ2-5; TRBD2 might be the D (5 bases). V shed 5 bases and J shed 2 bases, with 12 bases lying between them. CDR3 size: 14 residues. Germline assignment: CDR1 LNHDA and CDR2 SQIVND (reference sequence). The CDR3 nucleotides read TGTGCCAGTAGTCCTGCCGAGCGGCAAGAGACCCAGTACTTC. Its protein product is CASSPAERQETQYF.

The rearrangement links TRBV19 to TRBJ1-5; D unresolved. The CDR3 extends over 16 amino acids. Germline CDR1 reads LNHDA; CDR2 reads SQIVND (reference sequence). Trimming pared 1 base from V and 0 bases from J, leaving 10 bases between. The CDR3 DNA sequence: TGTGCCAGTAGTATAGCGGCGGACCATAGCAATCAGCCCCAGCATTTT. It translates to CASSIAADHSNQPQHF. The full variable domain, its missing parts supplied by reference TRBV19 and TRBJ1-5, is DGGITQSPKYLFRKEGQNVTLSCEQNLNHDAMYWYRQDPGQGLRLIYYSQIVNDFQKGDIAEGYSVSREKKESFPLTVTSAQKNPTAFYLCASSIAADHSNQPQHFGDGTRLSIL.